The T cell receptor (beta chain) described here comes from a study of identical twins. Germline CDR1 LGHDT, CDR2 YNNKEL (reference sequence). CDR3 length equals 14 residues. With 8 bases removed from V and 10 bases from J, the gap between germline ends came to 21 bases. TCRdb fed the 5' RACE reads into MiXCR, producing one record per CDR3 protein. The table records about 530,000 distinct CDR3 sequences, approximately 20% of them present only once. This clonotype was seen a few times. These data were likewise used in another study, on yellow fever vaccine responses in identical twins.

Material for sequencing was CD4+ T cells sorted from blood. This chain connects TRBV3-1 to TRBJ2-1; the D gene is possibly TRBD2 (5 bases). The source of this sequence is a woman aged 18-30 years in good health. The chain's CDR3 is CASFQGGITQEQFF. The CDR3 DNA sequence: TGTGCCAGCTTCCAAGGAGGCATAACCCAAGAGCAGTTCTTC.